A selection of T cell receptor beta chains follows, all from one sample in a study of cytomegalovirus exposure and HLA in healthy donors. Sequencing used immunoSEQ multiplex PCR; TCRdb keeps in-frame clones, though not all of them. The repertoire includes 150,000 to 180,000 clones, more than 70% of them detected once, and around 6% sits in the top ten. Source material: PBMCs. The receptors here all came from a woman in her thirties or forties in good health and CMV-seropositive. The CDR3 runs from the conserved cysteine through the conserved F or W. A D gene is named only where the DNA matches it firmly.

TRBJ2-7,TRBV5-1,TRBD2,TGCGCCAGCAGATGGACTAGCGGGAATGACTACGAGCAGTACTTC,CASRWTSGNDYEQYF
TRBJ2-1,TRBV30,-,TGTGCCTGGACTAGCAGGAATGAGCAGTTCTTC,CAWTSRNEQFF
TRBJ1-2,TRBV5-4,-,TGTGCCAGCAGCTTGTCCAGGGCAGCCTACACCTTC,CASSLSRAAYTF
TRBJ2-1,TRBV30,-,TGTGCCTGGAGTGTACGGGCCCCCGGCAAACGGGGTGGTCACAATGAGCAGTTCTTC,CAWSVRAPGKRGGHNEQFF
TRBJ2-1,TRBV27,-,TGTGCCAGCAGTTTCCGGGGTGGTGAGCAGTTCTTC,CASSFRGGEQFF
TRBJ2-7,TRBV19,TRBD2,TGTGCCAGTAGTATAGAGGGCGGGAGGGCCGGAGGAGAGCAGTACTTC,CASSIEGGRAGGEQYF
TRBJ2-3,TRBV19,TRBD2,TGTGCCAGTAGTAAGGAGGTGGCGGGAGGTACAGATACGCAGTATTTT,CASSKEVAGGTDTQYF
TRBJ2-7,TRBV28,TRBD1,TGTGCCAGCAGTCGCGGCCGGCGGACAGGCACACCCTACGAGCAGTACTTC,CASSRGRRTGTPYEQYF
TRBJ2-5,TRBV28,TRBD1,TGTGCCAGCAGTTTTTTGGGGACAGCTCAAGAGACCCAGTACTTC,CASSFLGTAQETQYF
TRBJ2-7,TRBV27,-,TGTGCCAGCAGTTTATCCCAGTGGGCGGGATCTTCCTACGAGCAGTACTTC,CASSLSQWAGSSYEQYF